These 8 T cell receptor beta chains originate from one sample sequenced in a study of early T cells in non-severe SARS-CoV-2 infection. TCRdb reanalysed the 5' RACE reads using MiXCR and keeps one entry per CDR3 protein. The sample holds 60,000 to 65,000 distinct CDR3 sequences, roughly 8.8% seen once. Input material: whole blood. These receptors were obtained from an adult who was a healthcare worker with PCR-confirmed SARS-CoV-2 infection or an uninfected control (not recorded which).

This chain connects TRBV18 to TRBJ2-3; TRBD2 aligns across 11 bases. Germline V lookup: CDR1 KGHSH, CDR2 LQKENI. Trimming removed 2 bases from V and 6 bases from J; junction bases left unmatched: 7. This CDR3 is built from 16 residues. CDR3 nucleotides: TGTGCCAGCTCACCAACTCTAGCGGGGGGCCGGGATACGCAGTATTTT. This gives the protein CASSPTLAGGRDTQYF.

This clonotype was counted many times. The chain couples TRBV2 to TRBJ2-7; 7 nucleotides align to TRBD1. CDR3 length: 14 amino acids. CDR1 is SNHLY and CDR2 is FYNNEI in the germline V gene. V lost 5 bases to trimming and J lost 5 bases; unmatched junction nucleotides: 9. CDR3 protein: CASSRYDRAHEQYV. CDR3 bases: TGTGCCAGCAGTAGATACGACAGGGCCCACGAGCAGTACGTC.

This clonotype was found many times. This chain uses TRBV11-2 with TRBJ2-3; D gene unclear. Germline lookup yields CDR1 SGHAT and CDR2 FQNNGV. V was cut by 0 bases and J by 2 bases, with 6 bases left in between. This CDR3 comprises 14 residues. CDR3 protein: CASSLDLLTDTQYF. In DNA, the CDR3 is TGTGCCAGCAGCTTAGATCTTCTCACAGATACGCAGTATTTT.

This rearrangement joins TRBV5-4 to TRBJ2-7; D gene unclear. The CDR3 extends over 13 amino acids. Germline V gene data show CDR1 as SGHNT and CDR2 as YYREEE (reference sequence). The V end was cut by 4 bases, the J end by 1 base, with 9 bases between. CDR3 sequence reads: CASSRAESYEQYV. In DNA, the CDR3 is TGTGCCAGCAGCCGGGCCGAATCCTACGAGCAGTACGTC.

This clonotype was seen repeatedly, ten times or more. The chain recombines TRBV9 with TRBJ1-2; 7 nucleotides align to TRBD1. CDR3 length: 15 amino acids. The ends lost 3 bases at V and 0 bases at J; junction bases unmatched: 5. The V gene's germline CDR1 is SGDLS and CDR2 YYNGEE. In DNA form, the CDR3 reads TGTGCCAGCAGCGGAGACAGGGCCTCTAACTATGGCTACACCTTC. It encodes CASSGDRASNYGYTF. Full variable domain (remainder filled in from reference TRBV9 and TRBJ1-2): DSGVTQTPKHLITATGQRVTLRCSPRSGDLSVYWYQQSLDQGLQFLIQYYNGEERAKGNILERFSAQQFPDLHSELNLSSLELGDSALYFCASSGDRASNYGYTFGSGTRLTVV.

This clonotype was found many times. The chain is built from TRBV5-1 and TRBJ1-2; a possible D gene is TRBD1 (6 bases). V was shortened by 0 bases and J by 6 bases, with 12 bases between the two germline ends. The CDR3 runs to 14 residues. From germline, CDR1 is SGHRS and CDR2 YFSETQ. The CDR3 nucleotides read TGCGCCAGCAGCTTGGTGCCAGGGGACCATGGCTACACCTTC. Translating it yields CASSLVPGDHGYTF.

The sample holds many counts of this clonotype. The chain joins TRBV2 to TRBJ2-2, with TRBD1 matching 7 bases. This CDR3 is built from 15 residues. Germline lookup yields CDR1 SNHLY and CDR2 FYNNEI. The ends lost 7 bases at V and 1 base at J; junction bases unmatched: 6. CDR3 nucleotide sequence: TGTGCCAGCAATCCTAGGACAGGGAACACCGGGGAGCTGTTTTTT. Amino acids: CASNPRTGNTGELFF.

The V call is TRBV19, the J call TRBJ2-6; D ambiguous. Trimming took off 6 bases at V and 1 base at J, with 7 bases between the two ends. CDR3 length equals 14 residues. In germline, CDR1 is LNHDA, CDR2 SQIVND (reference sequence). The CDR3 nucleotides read TGTGCCAGTAGGCCTAGTTCTGGGGCCAACGTCCTGACTTTC. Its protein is CASRPSSGANVLTF.